Presented here are 17 T cell receptor beta chains from one specimen sequenced in a study of T-cell memory formation after mild COVID-19. TCRdb processed the 5' RACE reads anew with MiXCR; each CDR3 protein has one entry. The sample lists 350,000 to 450,000 distinct CDR3 sequences, around 24% occurring once. The specimen was PBMCs or a T cell subset sorted from them (not recorded which). The receptors derive from an adult woman who had mild COVID-19 (a few samples of this study predate the infection). Cell type and time point are not known.

V and J are TRBV20-1 and TRBJ2-7; the match to TRBD2 covers 10 bases. Losses at the gene ends were 4 bases for V and 3 bases for J; bases not matched to a gene: 3. The CDR3 is 13 amino acids. The V gene's germline CDR1 is DFQATT and CDR2 SNEGSKA (reference sequence). The DNA for the CDR3 is TGCAGTGCTACAACTAGCGGGGACTACGAGCAGTACTTC. Translation: CSATTSGDYEQYF.

At least ten counts were recorded for this clonotype. At one of its ends the junction is not consistent with the germline gene, which may arise from a read error. The chain carries TRBV5-1 and TRBJ2-4; D remains unclear. The germline gives CDR1 SGHRS, CDR2 YFSETQ. There are 14 residues in the CDR3. The CDR3 coding sequence is TGTGCCAGCAGTTTGAGCGTAGCCAAAAACATTCAGTACTTC. Translated: CASSLSVAKNIQYF.

This chain connects TRBV5-1 to TRBJ2-7, with 9 bases lining up with TRBD1. Germline CDR1 reads SGHRS; CDR2 reads YFSETQ. The trim removed 2 bases at V and 0 bases at J, leaving 3 bases unmatched. The CDR3 spans 15 residues. For the CDR3, the DNA is TGCGCCAGCAGCTTCCGGGACAGGGACTCCTACGAGCAGTACTTC. Translated: CASSFRDRDSYEQYF.

This sequence joins TRBV7-9 and TRBJ2-7; 9 nucleotides agree with TRBD1. The germline V gene has CDR1 SEHNR and CDR2 FQNEAQ (reference sequence). The CDR3 has 15 residues. After removal of 5 bases from V and 5 bases from J, the junction contained 10 bases not matched to a gene. The CDR3 reads CASSVSGTGSHEQYF. The CDR3 DNA reads as TGTGCCAGCAGCGTATCCGGGACAGGGTCCCACGAGCAGTACTTC.

This chain links TRBV7-9 with TRBJ2-1; tentative D call: TRBD1 (6 bases). The V and J ends lost 4 bases and 6 bases respectively, with 7 bases between them. Germline CDR1 is SEHNR and CDR2 is FQNEAQ (reference sequence). The CDR3 totals 12 residues. This CDR3 is CASSSRGNEQFF. CDR3 nucleotides: TGTGCCAGCAGCTCCAGGGGCAATGAGCAGTTCTTC.

The chain is built from TRBV5-1 and TRBJ2-7; 8 nucleotides line up with TRBD1. Germline CDR1 is SGHRS and CDR2 is YFSETQ. The V segment lost 2 bases and the J segment 3 bases; nucleotides outside the gene matches: 4. There are 14 residues in the CDR3. The CDR3 coding sequence is TGCGCCAGCAGCTTCGCTACAGGGGGCTACGAGCAGTACTTC. It encodes CASSFATGGYEQYF.

This clonotype was seen a few times. V is TRBV5-1 and J is TRBJ2-1; 12 nucleotides line up with TRBD2. V lost 0 bases and J lost 0; bases outside the gene matches: 7. The CDR3 runs to 19 residues. Germline V gives CDR1 SGHRS, CDR2 YFSETQ. The CDR3 here is CASSLAPSGRAPSYNEQFF. CDR3 DNA sequence: TGCGCCAGCAGCTTGGCCCCTAGCGGGAGGGCCCCCTCCTACAATGAGCAGTTCTTC.

The rearrangement joins TRBV12-3 or TRBV12-4 to TRBJ1-4; 9 nucleotides align to TRBD1. The CDR3 contains 14 residues. V trimming: 6 bases; J trimming: 8 bases; junction bases outside the gene matches: 7. CDR3 in DNA: TGTGCCAGCAGGACCGGGACAGGGAACGAAAAACTGTTTTTT. This sequence encodes CASRTGTGNEKLFF.

Only a few counts were recorded for this clonotype. The genes are TRBV30 and TRBJ1-1, with D hard to call. The CDR3 runs to 15 residues. Germline V gene lookup returns CDR1 GTSNPN and CDR2 SVGIG (reference sequence). V was clipped by 5 bases and J by 0 bases, with 16 bases between them. The CDR3 loop reads CAWWKLQRLNTEAFF. CDR3 nucleotides: TGTGCCTGGTGGAAACTACAGAGATTGAACACTGAAGCTTTCTTT.

J is TRBJ2-5 and V is TRBV20-1, with 9 bases lining up with TRBD1. There are 15 residues in the CDR3. After removal of 0 bases from V and 4 bases from J, the junction contained 6 bases not matched to a gene. Germline V lookup: CDR1 DFQATT, CDR2 SNEGSKA (reference sequence). CDR3 DNA sequence: TGCAGTGCTAGAGACCCGGGACAGGGAGCAGAGACCCAGTACTTC. It codes for CSARDPGQGAETQYF.

The chain couples TRBV20-1 to TRBJ2-1; TRBD2 matches at 10 bases. The CDR3 extends over 14 amino acids. The V segment lost 3 bases and the J segment 9 bases; nucleotides outside the gene matches: 8. CDR1 DFQATT and CDR2 SNEGSKA come from the germline V gene (reference sequence). The CDR3 loop reads CSASLPAGGPEQFF. The CDR3 coding sequence is TGCAGTGCTAGTTTGCCAGCGGGAGGGCCTGAGCAGTTCTTC.

In this sample, this clonotype turned up many times. The CDR3 here is CASSLEAGDWRGELFF. The CDR3 region has the DNA TGTGCCAGCAGCTTGGAAGCGGGGGACTGGAGGGGGGAGCTGTTTTTT. J is TRBJ2-2 and V is TRBV5-8; the match to TRBD2 covers 8 bases. CDR1 and CDR2 (germline): SGHTS, YDEGEE. V lost 0 bases to trimming and J lost 8 bases; unmatched junction nucleotides: 9. This CDR3 is built from 16 residues. Full variable domain (remainder filled in from reference TRBV5-8 and TRBJ2-2): EAGVTQSPTHLIKTRGQQATLRCSPISGHTSVYWYQQALGLGLQFLLWYDEGEERNRGNFPPRFSGRQFPNYSSELNVNALELEDSALYLCASSLEAGDWRGELFFGEGSRLTVL.

There are many counts of this clonotype. This chain connects TRBV5-1 to TRBJ1-1; D perhaps matches TRBD1 (5 bases). Trimming cost V 0 bases and J 5 bases, with 11 bases left between them. Per the germline V gene, CDR1 is SGHRS and CDR2 is YFSETQ. The CDR3 is 14 residues long. CDR3 in amino acids: CASSLVQGETEAFF. Written as DNA, the CDR3 is TGCGCCAGCAGCTTGGTCCAGGGAGAGACTGAAGCTTTCTTT.

This clonotype was observed a few times. V and J are TRBV12-3 or TRBV12-4 and TRBJ1-1; D may be TRBD1 (6 bases). Trimming took 6 bases from V and 2 from J, leaving 13 bases between them. This CDR3 comprises 14 residues. In nucleotides, the CDR3 is TGTGCCAGCAGACAAGACAGGCCAAACACTGAAGCTTTCTTT. It translates to CASRQDRPNTEAFF.

This clonotype was found many times. The J gene is TRBJ2-7, the V gene TRBV7-9; D gene unclear. The CDR3 extends over 14 amino acids. V gave up 1 base and J gave up 5 bases, with 12 bases separating them. Germline V lookup: CDR1 SEHNR, CDR2 FQNEAQ (reference sequence). CDR3 amino acids: CASSLGESPHEQYF. The DNA of the CDR3 is TGTGCCAGCAGCTTAGGGGAATCCCCACACGAGCAGTACTTC.

This chain uses TRBV12-3 or TRBV12-4 with TRBJ2-1, with D possibly called TRBD1 or TRBD2 (5 bases each). This CDR3 has 14 residues. Trimming pared 3 bases from V and 4 bases from J, leaving 10 bases between. Here the CDR3 DNA reads TGTGCCAGCAGTTTTGGGACGGAGTACAATGAGCAGTTCTTC. Translation: CASSFGTEYNEQFF.

This clonotype came up many times. This chain links TRBV15 with TRBJ2-5; tentative D call: TRBD2 (7 bases). Trimming removed 2 bases at V and 4 bases at J, with 11 bases between. Germline V gene data show CDR1 as LNHNV and CDR2 as YYDKDF (reference sequence). The CDR3 contains 14 residues. The CDR3, as DNA: TGTGCCACCAGCAGAAGGGGGGGTTCAGAGACCCAGTACTTC. Encoded protein: CATSRRGGSETQYF.